The 25 T cell receptor beta chains below all came from one sample that was sequenced in a study of blood T cells in healthy people across ages. A second PCR of 7 to 11 cycles used a sample-barcoded 5' primer and a J-beta primer mix. TCRdb independently ran MiXCR on the 5' RACE reads; one entry per CDR3 protein. The data hold almost 300,000 distinct CDR3 sequences, with 25% to 30% observed a single time. The material sequenced was blood. Receptors were obtained from a woman in her seventies in good health.

The CDR3 DNA follows: TGCAGCGCGGGTGTTTGGGTGAACACTGAAGCTTTCTTT. Translation gives CSAGVWVNTEAFF. The rearrangement links TRBV29-1 to TRBJ1-1, with D uncertain. Trimming took off 7 bases at V and 0 bases at J, with 12 bases between the two ends. The CDR3 loop spans 13 amino acids. The V gene's germline CDR1 is SQVTM and CDR2 ANQGSEA.

This clonotype was observed a few times. V and J are TRBV7-2 and TRBJ2-7; 8 bases map to TRBD2. Germline lookup yields CDR1 SGHTA and CDR2 FQGNSA. The J segment lost 3 bases and the V segment lost 3 bases, leaving 7 bases of the junction unmatched. The CDR3 totals 15 residues. CDR3 DNA sequence: TGTGCCAGCAGCTTTGCAGCGGGAGTGGGCTACGAGCAGTACTTC. Protein sequence: CASSFAAGVGYEQYF.

In nucleotides, the CDR3 is TGCAGTGCTTATTTTCGGGAGACCCAGTACTTC. Its translation: CSAYFRETQYF. The J gene is TRBJ2-5, the V gene TRBV20-1; D is unclear. The CDR3 spans 11 residues. CDR1 DFQATT and CDR2 SNEGSKA come from the germline V gene (reference sequence). Trimming shortened V by 5 bases and J by 5 bases, and 9 bases separated the two germline ends.

This clonotype was observed a handful of times. The V call is TRBV15, the J call TRBJ2-3; a weak D match, TRBD2 (7 bases). V was trimmed by 9 bases and J by 11 bases, leaving 21 bases between them. The germline V gene encodes CDR1 LNHNV and CDR2 YYDKDF (reference sequence). The CDR3 is made up of 13 amino acids. The CDR3 DNA sequence: TGTGCCACGGGAGGGGGATCCTTGGCGTGGCAGTATTTT. As protein: CATGGGSLAWQYF. Using reference TRBV15 and TRBJ2-3 for the parts outside the CDR3, the full variable domain is DAMVIQNPRYQVTQFGKPVTLSCSQTLNHNVMYWYQQKSSQAPKLLFHYYDKDFNNEADTPDNFQSRRPNTSFCFLDIRSPGLGDTAMYLCATGGGSLAWQYFGPGTRLTVL.

This sequence joins TRBV6-5 and TRBJ1-1; tentatively, D is TRBD1 (6 bases). Germline CDR1 reads MNHEY; CDR2 reads SVGAGI. This CDR3 comprises 17 residues. With 0 bases removed from V and 3 bases from J, the gap between germline ends came to 17 bases. The CDR3 DNA is TGTGCCAGCAGTTACTCCAGGCGGCCTAAGGGGGACACTGAAGCTTTCTTT. It is translated as CASSYSRRPKGDTEAFF.

The V call is TRBV5-6, the J call TRBJ2-1; TRBD2 matches at 11 bases. J lost 4 bases, V lost 4 bases, and 4 bases had no gene match. The length of the CDR3 is 15 residues. Germline CDR1 SGHDT, CDR2 YYEEEE. The CDR3 sequence: CASSRGLAEYNEQFF. CDR3 coding DNA: TGTGCCAGCAGCAGGGGACTAGCGGAGTACAATGAGCAGTTCTTC.

The table lists this clonotype with a few counts. The V gene is TRBV5-1, the J gene TRBJ2-5; no reliable D call. Germline V gene lookup returns CDR1 SGHRS and CDR2 YFSETQ. Trimming left V 3 bases short and J 4 bases short, with 7 bases between. The CDR3 is 12 amino acids. The DNA of the CDR3 is TGCGCCAGCAGCTCGGACGGAGAGACCCAGTACTTC. Translating gives CASSSDGETQYF. Full variable domain (remainder filled in from reference TRBV5-1 and TRBJ2-5): KAGVTQTPRYLIKTRGQQVTLSCSPISGHRSVSWYQQTPGQGLQFLFEYFSETQRNKGNFPGRFSGRQFSNSRSEMNVSTLELGDSALYLCASSSDGETQYFGPGTRLLVL.

The rearrangement uses TRBV6-6 and TRBJ1-5; TRBD1 agrees at 7 bases. CDR1 MNHNY and CDR2 SVGAGI come from the germline V gene (reference sequence). Losses at the gene ends were 6 bases for V and 5 bases for J; bases not matched to a gene: 7. This CDR3 has 14 amino acids. The chain's CDR3 is CASSAQGGYQPQHF. DNA for the CDR3: TGTGCCAGCAGCGCCCAGGGGGGTTATCAGCCCCAGCATTTT.

The J gene is TRBJ2-7, the V gene TRBV20-1, with 15 positions matching TRBD2. This CDR3 has 17 residues. CDR1 DFQATT and CDR2 SNEGSKA come from the germline V gene (reference sequence). V was clipped by 3 bases and J by 0 bases; unmatched bases: 6. The CDR3 reads CSARRGLAGGSSYEQYF. The CDR3 DNA is TGCAGTGCTAGGAGGGGACTAGCGGGGGGCAGCTCCTACGAGCAGTACTTC.

CDR3 DNA sequence: TGTGCCAGCAGGCAGACAGGTGCTACGTTCGAGCAGTACTTC. It translates to CASRQTGATFEQYF. The V gene is TRBV12-3 or TRBV12-4, the J gene TRBJ2-7; possibly TRBD1 for D (6 bases). The germline V and J ends were trimmed by 6 bases and 6 bases, with 18 bases remaining between them. This CDR3 has 14 amino acids.

V gene TRBV20-1 combines with J gene TRBJ2-1; the D gene is possibly TRBD2 (5 bases). V lost 1 base and J lost 5, with 18 bases in between. CDR1 DFQATT and CDR2 SNEGSKA come from the germline V gene (reference sequence). There are 16 residues in the CDR3. Here the CDR3 reads CSARGTQAAGHNEQFF. The CDR3 DNA follows: TGCAGTGCTAGAGGAACTCAAGCGGCTGGCCACAATGAGCAGTTCTTC.

There are a few counts of this clonotype. The V call is TRBV29-1, the J call TRBJ2-3; possibly TRBD2 for D (5 bases). CDR3 length equals 11 residues. Trimming cost V 8 bases and J 9 bases, with 15 bases left between them. Germline V CDR1 and CDR2: SQVTM, ANQGSEA. The CDR3, as DNA: TGCAGCTCAAGGAGGACCGAAACGCAGTATTTT. It encodes CSSRRTETQYF.

This clonotype was found a few times. The chain combines TRBV5-1 with TRBJ2-1, with D unresolved. The CDR3 is made up of 11 amino acids. Trimming removed 5 bases at V and 6 bases at J, with 6 bases between. Germline V gene sequence: CDR1 SGHRS, CDR2 YFSETQ. Written as DNA, the CDR3 is TGCGCCAGCAGGGTTTCCAATGAGCAGTTCTTC. Translation gives CASRVSNEQFF.

The sample holds one count of this clonotype. The chain recombines TRBV12-3 or TRBV12-4 with TRBJ1-5, with 9 bases that match TRBD1. V shed 8 bases and J 7 bases; nucleotides not matched to a gene: 9. The CDR3 has 14 residues. The CDR3 sequence is CASSETGGRQPQHF. CDR3 bases: TGTGCCAGCTCCGAGACAGGGGGACGACAGCCCCAGCATTTT.

This clonotype was counted between two and nine times. The chain combines TRBV7-3 with TRBJ1-1, with D uncertain. This CDR3 has 13 amino acids. Trimming removed 4 bases from V and 1 base from J, with 7 bases in between. The germline gives CDR1 SGHTA, CDR2 FQGTGA. The CDR3 DNA reads as TGTGCCAGCAGCTATGGCCCGAACACTGAAGCTTTCTTT. This translates into CASSYGPNTEAFF. Together with reference TRBV7-3 and TRBJ1-1, the CDR3 gives the full variable domain: GAGVSQTPSNKVTEKGKYVELRCDPISGHTALYWYRQSLGQGPEFLIYFQGTGAADDSGLPNDRFFAVRPEGSVSTLKIQRTERGDSAVYLCASSYGPNTEAFFGQGTRLTVV.

This chain uses TRBV28 with TRBJ1-4; 8 bases line up with TRBD1. CDR3 length equals 15 residues. V shed 2 bases and J 5 bases; nucleotides not matched to a gene: 4. CDR1 MDHEN and CDR2 SYDVKM come from the germline V gene. CDR3 in DNA: TGTGCCAGCAGTTTAGGGGGACAGGCGAATGAAAAACTGTTTTTT. The encoded protein is CASSLGGQANEKLFF.

V usage is TRBV29-1 and J usage is TRBJ2-1; 14 positions agree with TRBD2. Germline V gene sequence: CDR1 SQVTM, CDR2 ANQGSEA. V dropped 7 bases and J dropped 6; count of bases not matched to a gene: 2. CDR3 length equals 13 residues. Here the CDR3 DNA reads TGCAGCGGGGGACTAGCGGGGGCCAATGAGCAGTTCTTC. Its translation is CSGGLAGANEQFF.

This clonotype has a count of ten or more. The CDR3 DNA follows: TGTGCCAGCAGCCTTGACAGCTCTGGGGCCAACGTCCTGACTTTC. Translating it yields CASSLDSSGANVLTF. The V gene is TRBV7-3, the J gene TRBJ2-6, with D perhaps TRBD1 (5 bases). From germline, CDR1 is SGHTA and CDR2 FQGTGA. This CDR3 contains 15 residues. V was trimmed by 5 bases and J by 0 bases, leaving 8 bases between them.

This chain connects TRBV28 to TRBJ1-2; 7 positions agree with TRBD1. This CDR3 contains 17 residues. Per germline, CDR1 MDHEN and CDR2 SYDVKM. J gave up 2 bases and V 2 bases, and 11 bases lay outside the gene matches. The CDR3 DNA follows: TGTGCCAGCAGTTTACGCGGCCCGGGACAGAGGAACTATGGCTACACCTTC. Translation gives CASSLRGPGQRNYGYTF.

This clonotype has only a few counts. V is TRBV20-1 and J is TRBJ2-5, with 11 positions matching TRBD1. The CDR3 covers 12 residues. Losses at the gene ends were 7 bases for V and 3 bases for J; bases not matched to a gene: 1. In germline, CDR1 is DFQATT, CDR2 SNEGSKA (reference sequence). CDR3 residues: CSGGQGEETQYF. CDR3 coding DNA: TGCAGTGGGGGACAGGGGGAAGAGACCCAGTACTTC.

Only a few counts were recorded for this clonotype. This chain uses TRBV6-6 with TRBJ2-3; D not certain. The germline V and J ends were trimmed by 4 bases and 3 bases, with 17 bases remaining between them. This CDR3 is 16 amino acids long. The V gene's germline CDR1 is MNHNY and CDR2 SVGAGI (reference sequence). The CDR3 loop reads CASSSPWSGKTDTQYF. The CDR3 region has the DNA TGTGCCAGCAGTTCGCCTTGGAGTGGGAAAACAGATACGCAGTATTTT.

This clonotype was seen only a few times. The chain has TRBV11-2 and TRBJ2-1; D is unresolved. TRBJ2-7 explains the end of the DNA better; the J call may be wrong. CDR1 is SGHAT and CDR2 is FQNNGV in the germline V gene. This CDR3 is built from 13 residues. Here the CDR3 reads CASSPGSLAEQYF. The CDR3, as DNA: TGTGCCAGCAGCCCAGGTAGTCTGGCCGAGCAGTACTTC.

This clonotype occurred a few times. V usage is TRBV28 and J usage is TRBJ2-2; D perhaps matches TRBD2 (5 bases). Trimming shortened V by 3 bases and J by 7 bases, and 12 bases separated the two germline ends. This CDR3 has 14 residues. Germline loops: CDR1 MDHEN, CDR2 SYDVKM. CDR3 coding DNA: TGTGCCAGCAGTTTGGGCGGGCCGGTCGGGGAGCTGTTTTTT. Translating gives CASSLGGPVGELFF.

The gene calls are TRBV29-1 and TRBJ2-3; no clear D gene. There are 18 residues in the CDR3. The germline V and J ends were trimmed by 4 bases and 0 bases, with 23 bases remaining between them. Germline V gene data show CDR1 as SQVTM and CDR2 as ANQGSEA. CDR3 region: CSVARLARLRASTDTQYF. In nucleotides, the CDR3 is TGCAGCGTTGCGCGTCTGGCGAGACTGCGTGCTAGCACAGATACGCAGTATTTT.

The chain is built from TRBV10-3 and TRBJ2-7, with D possibly TRBD1 on 5 matching bases. V dropped 0 bases and J dropped 5 bases, with 5 bases sitting between them. Germline V CDR1 and CDR2: ENHRY, SYGVKD. The CDR3 sequence is 12 residues long. The CDR3 DNA sequence: TGTGCCATCAGTGAGTCAGGGGACGAGCAGTACTTC. Encoded protein: CAISESGDEQYF.